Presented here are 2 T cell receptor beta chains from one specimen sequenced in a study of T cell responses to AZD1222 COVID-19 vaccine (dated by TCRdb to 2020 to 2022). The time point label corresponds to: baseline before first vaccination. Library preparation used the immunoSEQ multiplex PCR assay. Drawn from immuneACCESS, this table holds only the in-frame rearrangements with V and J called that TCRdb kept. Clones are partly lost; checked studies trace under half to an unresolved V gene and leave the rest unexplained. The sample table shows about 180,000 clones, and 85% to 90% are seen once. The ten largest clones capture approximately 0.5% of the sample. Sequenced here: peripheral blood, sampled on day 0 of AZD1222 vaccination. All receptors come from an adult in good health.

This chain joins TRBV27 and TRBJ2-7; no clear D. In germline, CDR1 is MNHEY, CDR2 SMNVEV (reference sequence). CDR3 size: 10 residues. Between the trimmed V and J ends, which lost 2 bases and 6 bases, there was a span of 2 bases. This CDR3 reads CASSLLEQYF. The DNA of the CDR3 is TGTGCCAGCAGTTTACTCGAGCAGTACTTC.

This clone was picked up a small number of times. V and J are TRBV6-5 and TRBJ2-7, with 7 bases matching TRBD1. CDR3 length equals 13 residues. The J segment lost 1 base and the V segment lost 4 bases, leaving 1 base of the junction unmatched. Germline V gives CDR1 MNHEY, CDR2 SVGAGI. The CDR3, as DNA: TGTGCCAGCAGTTCGACAGGGTCCTACGAGCAGTACTTC. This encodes CASSSTGSYEQYF.